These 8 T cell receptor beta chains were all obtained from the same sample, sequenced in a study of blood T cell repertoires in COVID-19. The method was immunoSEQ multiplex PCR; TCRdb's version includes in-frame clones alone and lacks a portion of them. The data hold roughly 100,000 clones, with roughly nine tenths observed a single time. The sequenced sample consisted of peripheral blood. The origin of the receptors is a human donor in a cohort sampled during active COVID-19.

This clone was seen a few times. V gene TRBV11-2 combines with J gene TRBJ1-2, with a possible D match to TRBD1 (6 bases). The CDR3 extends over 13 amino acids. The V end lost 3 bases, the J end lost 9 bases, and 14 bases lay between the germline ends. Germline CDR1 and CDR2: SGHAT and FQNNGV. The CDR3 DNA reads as TGTGCCAGCAGCTTCGGGGGGGCGCAGAGCTACACCTTC. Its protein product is CASSFGGAQSYTF.

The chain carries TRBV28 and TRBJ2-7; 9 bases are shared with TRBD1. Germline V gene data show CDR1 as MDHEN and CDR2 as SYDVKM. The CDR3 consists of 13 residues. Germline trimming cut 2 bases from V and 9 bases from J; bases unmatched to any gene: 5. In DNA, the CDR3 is TGTGCCAGCAGTTTAGGGACAGGGCAGGGGCAGTACTTC. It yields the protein CASSLGTGQGQYF.

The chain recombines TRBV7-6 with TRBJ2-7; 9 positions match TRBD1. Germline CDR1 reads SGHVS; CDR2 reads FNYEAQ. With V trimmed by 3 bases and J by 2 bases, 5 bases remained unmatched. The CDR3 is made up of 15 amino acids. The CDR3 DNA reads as TGTGCCAGCAGCTTGGGCGGGACAGGGCCCTACGAGCAGTACTTC. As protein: CASSLGGTGPYEQYF.

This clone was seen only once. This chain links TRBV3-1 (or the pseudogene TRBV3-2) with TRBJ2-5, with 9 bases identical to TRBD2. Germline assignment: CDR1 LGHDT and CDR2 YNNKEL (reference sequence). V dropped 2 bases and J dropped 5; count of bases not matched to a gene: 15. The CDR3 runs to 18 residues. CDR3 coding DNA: TGTGCCAGCAGCCAAAGAGGGGATCCGGGACTAGCACTTGAGACCCAGTACTTC. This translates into CASSQRGDPGLALETQYF.

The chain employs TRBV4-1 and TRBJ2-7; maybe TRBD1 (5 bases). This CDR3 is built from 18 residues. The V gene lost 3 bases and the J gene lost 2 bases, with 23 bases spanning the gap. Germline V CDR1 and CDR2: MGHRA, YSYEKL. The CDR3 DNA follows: TGCGCCAGCAGCCAGGATCCAGGGATCCCGTTAATAGCCTACGAGCAGTACTTC. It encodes CASSQDPGIPLIAYEQYF.

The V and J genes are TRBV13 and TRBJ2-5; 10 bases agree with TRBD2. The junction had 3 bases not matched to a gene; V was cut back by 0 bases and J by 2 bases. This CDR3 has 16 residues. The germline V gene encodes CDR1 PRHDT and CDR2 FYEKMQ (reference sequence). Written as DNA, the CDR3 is TGTGCCAGCAGCTTAGGACTAGCGGGGACACAAGAGACCCAGTACTTC. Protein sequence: CASSLGLAGTQETQYF.

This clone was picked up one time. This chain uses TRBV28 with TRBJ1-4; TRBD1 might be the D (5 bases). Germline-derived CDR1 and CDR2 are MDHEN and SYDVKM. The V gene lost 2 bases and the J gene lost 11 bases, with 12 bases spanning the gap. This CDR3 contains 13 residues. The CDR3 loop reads CASSLMRGGKLFF. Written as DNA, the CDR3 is TGTGCCAGCAGTTTAATGAGGGGAGGGAAACTGTTTTTT.

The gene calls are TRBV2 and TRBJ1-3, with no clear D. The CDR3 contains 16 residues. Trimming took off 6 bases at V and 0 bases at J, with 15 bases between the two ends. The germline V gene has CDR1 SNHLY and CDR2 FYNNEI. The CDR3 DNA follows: TGTGCCAGCAGCTCCAGACATTCCTTCTCTGGAAACACCATATATTTT. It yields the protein CASSSRHSFSGNTIYF.